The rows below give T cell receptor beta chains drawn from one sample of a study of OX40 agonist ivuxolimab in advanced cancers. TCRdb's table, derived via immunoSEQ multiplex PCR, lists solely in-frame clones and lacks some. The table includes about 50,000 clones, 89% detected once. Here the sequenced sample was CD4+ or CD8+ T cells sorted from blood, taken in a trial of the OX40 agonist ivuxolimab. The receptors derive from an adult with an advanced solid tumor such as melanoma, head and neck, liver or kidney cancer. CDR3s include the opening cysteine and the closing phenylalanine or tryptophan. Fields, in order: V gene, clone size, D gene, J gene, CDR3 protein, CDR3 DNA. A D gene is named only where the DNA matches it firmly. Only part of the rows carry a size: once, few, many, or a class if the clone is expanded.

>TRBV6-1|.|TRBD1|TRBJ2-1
CASSETGVDEQFF
TGTGCCAGCAGTGAAACAGGGGTCGATGAGCAGTTCTTC
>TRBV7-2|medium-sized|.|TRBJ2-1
CASSLGPDSYNEQFF
TGTGCCAGCAGCTTAGGTCCCGACTCCTACAATGAGCAGTTCTTC
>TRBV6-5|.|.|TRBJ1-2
CASSLGQTNGYTF
TGTGCCAGCAGCCTCGGACAGACAAATGGCTACACCTTC
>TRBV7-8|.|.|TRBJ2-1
CASSLGFTATYSYNEQFF
TGTGCCAGCAGCTTAGGGTTCACAGCGACATATTCCTACAATGAGCAGTTCTTC
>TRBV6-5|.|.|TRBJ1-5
CASSYSPNQPQHF
TGTGCCAGCAGTTACAGTCCTAATCAGCCCCAGCATTTT
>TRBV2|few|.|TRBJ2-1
CASSTSPYDEQFF
TGTGCCAGCAGTACCAGTCCTTACGATGAGCAGTTCTTC
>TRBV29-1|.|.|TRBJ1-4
CSVEGGAGEKLFF
TGCAGCGTTGAGGGCGGGGCAGGTGAAAAACTGTTTTTT
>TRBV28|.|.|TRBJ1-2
CASSFYNYGYTF
TGTGCCAGCAGTTTTTATAACTATGGCTACACCTTC
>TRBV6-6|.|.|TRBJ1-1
CASSPGPSMNTEAFF
TGTGCCAGCAGTCCGGGACCGAGCATGAACACTGAAGCTTTCTTT
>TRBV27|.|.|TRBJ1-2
CASSPTGGFYGYTF
TGTGCCAGCAGTCCGACGGGGGGCTTCTATGGCTACACCTTC
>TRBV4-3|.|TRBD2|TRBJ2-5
CASSQDLSLAGGRETQYF
TGCGCCAGCAGCCAAGATTTAAGTCTAGCGGGAGGACGAGAGACCCAGTACTTC
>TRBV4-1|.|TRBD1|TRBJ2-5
CASSNLQGSETQYF
TGCGCCAGCAGCAACCTACAGGGGTCAGAGACCCAGTACTTC
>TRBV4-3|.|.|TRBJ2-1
CASSQGWVTDNEQFF
TGCGCCAGCAGCCAGGGTTGGGTGACGGACAATGAGCAGTTCTTC
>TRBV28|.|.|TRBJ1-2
CASSSRVDYGYTF
TGTGCCAGCAGCTCCAGGGTGGACTATGGCTACACCTTC
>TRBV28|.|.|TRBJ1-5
CASSLPGGNQPQHF
TGTGCCAGCAGTTTACCGGGAGGCAATCAGCCCCAGCATTTT